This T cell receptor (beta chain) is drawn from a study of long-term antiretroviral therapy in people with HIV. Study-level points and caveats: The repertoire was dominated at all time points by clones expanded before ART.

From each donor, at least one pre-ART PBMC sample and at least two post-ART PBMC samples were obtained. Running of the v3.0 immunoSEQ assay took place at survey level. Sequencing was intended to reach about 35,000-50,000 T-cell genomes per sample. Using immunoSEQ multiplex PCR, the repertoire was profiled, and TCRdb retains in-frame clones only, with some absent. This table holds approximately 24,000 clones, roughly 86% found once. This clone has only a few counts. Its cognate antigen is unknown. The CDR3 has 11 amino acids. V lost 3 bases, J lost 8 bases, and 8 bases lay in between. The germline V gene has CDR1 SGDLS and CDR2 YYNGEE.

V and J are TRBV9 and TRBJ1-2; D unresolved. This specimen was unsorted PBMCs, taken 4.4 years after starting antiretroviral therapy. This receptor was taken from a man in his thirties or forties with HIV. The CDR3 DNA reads TGTGCCAGCAGCGATAGTACAGGCTACACCTTC. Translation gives CASSDSTGYTF.